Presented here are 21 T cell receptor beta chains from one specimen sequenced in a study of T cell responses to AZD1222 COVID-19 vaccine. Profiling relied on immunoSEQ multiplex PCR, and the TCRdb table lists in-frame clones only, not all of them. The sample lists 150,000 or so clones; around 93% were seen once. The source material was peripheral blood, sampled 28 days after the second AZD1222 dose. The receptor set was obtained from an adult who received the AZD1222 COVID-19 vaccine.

CDR3 protein: CSVDERDRANGYTF. The CDR3 DNA reads as TGCAGCGTTGACGAAAGAGACAGGGCTAACGGCTACACCTTC. The V call is TRBV29-1, the J call TRBJ1-2; 7 bases map to TRBD1. After removal of 3 bases from V and 8 bases from J, the junction contained 12 bases not matched to a gene. CDR3 length: 14 amino acids. Germline V gene data show CDR1 as SQVTM and CDR2 as ANQGSEA.

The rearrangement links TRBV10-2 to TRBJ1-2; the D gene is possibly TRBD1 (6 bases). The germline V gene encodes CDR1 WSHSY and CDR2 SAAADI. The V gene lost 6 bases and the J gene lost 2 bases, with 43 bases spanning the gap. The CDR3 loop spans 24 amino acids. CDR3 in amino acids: CASSRSSTGHEFSARPQINYGYTF. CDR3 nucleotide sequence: TGCGCCAGCAGCCGTTCATCAACGGGACACGAGTTTTCGGCACGGCCGCAAATAAACTATGGCTACACCTTC.

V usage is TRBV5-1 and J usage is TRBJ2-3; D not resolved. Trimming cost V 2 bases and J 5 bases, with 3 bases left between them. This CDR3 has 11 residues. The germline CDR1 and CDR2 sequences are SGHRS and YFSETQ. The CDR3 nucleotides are TGCGCCAGCAGCTTCGGAGATACGCAGTATTTT. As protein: CASSFGDTQYF.

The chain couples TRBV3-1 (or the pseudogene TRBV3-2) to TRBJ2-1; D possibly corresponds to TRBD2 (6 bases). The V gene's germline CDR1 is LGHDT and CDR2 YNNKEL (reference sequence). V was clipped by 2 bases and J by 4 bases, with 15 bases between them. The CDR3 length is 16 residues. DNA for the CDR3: TGTGCCAGCAGCCAATTGAGGGGACTGGGATACAATGAGCAGTTCTTC. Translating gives CASSQLRGLGYNEQFF.

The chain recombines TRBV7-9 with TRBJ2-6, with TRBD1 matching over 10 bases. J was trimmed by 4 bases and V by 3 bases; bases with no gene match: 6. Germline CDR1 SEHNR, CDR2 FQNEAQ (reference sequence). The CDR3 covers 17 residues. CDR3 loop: CASSFPDRGSGANVLTF. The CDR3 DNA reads TGTGCCAGCAGCTTTCCGGACAGGGGGTCGGGGGCCAACGTCCTGACTTTC.

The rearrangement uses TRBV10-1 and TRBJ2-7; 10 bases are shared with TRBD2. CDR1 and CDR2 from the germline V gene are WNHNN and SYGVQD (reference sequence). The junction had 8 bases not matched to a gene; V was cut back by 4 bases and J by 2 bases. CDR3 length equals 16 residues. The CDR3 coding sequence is TGCGCCAGCAGTGTGAAAGAAGGGACTAGCGCCTACGAGCAGTACTTC. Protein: CASSVKEGTSAYEQYF.

This chain's CDR3 is CASLGQADTQYF. The DNA for the CDR3 is TGTGCCAGCCTGGGGCAGGCAGATACGCAGTATTTT. V usage is TRBV18 and J usage is TRBJ2-3; maybe TRBD1 (5 bases). Germline CDR1 reads KGHSH; CDR2 reads LQKENI. The CDR3 is 12 residues long. Trimming took 8 bases from V and 4 from J, leaving 10 bases between them.

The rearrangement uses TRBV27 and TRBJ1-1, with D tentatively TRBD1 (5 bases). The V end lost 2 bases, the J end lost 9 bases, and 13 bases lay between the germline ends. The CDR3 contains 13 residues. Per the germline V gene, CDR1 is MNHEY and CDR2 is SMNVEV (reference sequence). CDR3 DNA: TGTGCCAGCAGTTTAAGGGGTGGGACGAAAGCTTTCTTT. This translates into CASSLRGGTKAFF.

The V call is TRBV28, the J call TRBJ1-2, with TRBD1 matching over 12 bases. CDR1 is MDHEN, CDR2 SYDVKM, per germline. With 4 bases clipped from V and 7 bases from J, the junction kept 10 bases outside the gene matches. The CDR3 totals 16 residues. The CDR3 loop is CASSSPRGQGAGGYTF. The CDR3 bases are TGTGCCAGCAGTTCCCCCCGGGGACAGGGGGCTGGTGGCTACACCTTC.

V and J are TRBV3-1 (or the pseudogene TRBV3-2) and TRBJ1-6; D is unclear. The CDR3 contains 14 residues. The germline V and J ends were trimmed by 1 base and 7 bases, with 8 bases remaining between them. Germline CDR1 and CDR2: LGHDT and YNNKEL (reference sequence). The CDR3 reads CASSQVSLNSPLHF. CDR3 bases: TGTGCCAGCAGCCAAGTTTCGTTAAATTCACCCCTCCACTTT.

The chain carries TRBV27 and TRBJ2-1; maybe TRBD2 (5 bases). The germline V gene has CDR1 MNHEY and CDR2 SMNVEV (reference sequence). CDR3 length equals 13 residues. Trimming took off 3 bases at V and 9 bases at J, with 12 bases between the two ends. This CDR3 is CASSFAAAGEQFF. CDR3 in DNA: TGTGCCAGCAGTTTCGCCGCGGCGGGTGAGCAGTTCTTC.

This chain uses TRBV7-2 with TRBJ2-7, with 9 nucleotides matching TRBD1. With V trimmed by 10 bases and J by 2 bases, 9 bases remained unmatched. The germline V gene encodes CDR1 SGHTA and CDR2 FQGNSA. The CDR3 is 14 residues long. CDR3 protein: CAIGQGQGTYEQYF. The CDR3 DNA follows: TGTGCCATCGGGCAGGGACAGGGTACCTACGAGCAGTACTTC.

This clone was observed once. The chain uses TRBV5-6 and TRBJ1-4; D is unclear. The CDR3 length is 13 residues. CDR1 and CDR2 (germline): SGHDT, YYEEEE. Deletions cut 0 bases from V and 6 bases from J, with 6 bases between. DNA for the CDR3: TGTGCCAGCAGCTTGGACAAGCATGAAAAACTGTTTTTT. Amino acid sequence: CASSLDKHEKLFF.

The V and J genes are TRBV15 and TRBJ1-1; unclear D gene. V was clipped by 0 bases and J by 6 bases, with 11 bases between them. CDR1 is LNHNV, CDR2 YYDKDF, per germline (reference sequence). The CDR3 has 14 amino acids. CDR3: CATSRDRTRPEAFF. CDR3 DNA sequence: TGTGCCACCAGCAGAGATCGGACGCGCCCTGAAGCTTTCTTT.

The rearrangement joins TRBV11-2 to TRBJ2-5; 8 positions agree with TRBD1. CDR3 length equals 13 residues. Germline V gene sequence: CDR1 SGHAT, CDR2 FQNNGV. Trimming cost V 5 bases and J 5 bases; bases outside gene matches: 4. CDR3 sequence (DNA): TGTGCCAGCAGCACCCGGACAGGGGAGACCCAGTACTTC. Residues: CASSTRTGETQYF.

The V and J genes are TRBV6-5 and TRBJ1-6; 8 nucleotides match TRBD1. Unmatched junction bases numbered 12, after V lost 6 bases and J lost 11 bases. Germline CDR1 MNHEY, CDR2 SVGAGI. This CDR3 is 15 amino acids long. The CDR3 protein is CASRKPGQVVAPLHF. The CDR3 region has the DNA TGTGCCAGCAGAAAGCCGGGACAGGTGGTTGCACCCCTCCACTTT.

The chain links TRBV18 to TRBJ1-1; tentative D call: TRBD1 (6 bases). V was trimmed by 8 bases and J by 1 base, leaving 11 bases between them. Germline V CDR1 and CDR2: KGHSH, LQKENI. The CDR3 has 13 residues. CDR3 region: CASTKDRNTEAFF. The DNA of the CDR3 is TGTGCCAGCACAAAGGACAGGAACACTGAAGCTTTCTTT.

CDR3 loop: CASRGGPRTAETQYF. CDR3 coding DNA: TGTGCCAGCAGGGGGGGTCCGAGGACAGCGGAGACCCAGTACTTC. The genes are TRBV5-5 and TRBJ2-5; the D gene could be TRBD1 or TRBD2 (6 bases each). The CDR3 runs 15 residues. Germline CDR1 SGHKS, CDR2 YYEKEE (reference sequence). With 5 bases removed from V and 5 bases from J, the gap between germline ends came to 19 bases. The whole variable domain, filled in from reference TRBV5-5 and TRBJ2-5, reads DAGVTQSPTHLIKTRGQQVTLRCSPISGHKSVSWYQQVLGQGPQFIFQYYEKEERGRGNFPDRFSARQFPNYSSELNVNALLLGDSALYLCASRGGPRTAETQYFGPGTRLLVL.

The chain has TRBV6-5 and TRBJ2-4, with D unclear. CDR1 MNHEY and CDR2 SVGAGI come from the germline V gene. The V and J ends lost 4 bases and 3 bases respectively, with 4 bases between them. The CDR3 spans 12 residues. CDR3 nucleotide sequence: TGTGCCAGCAGTTCCCACAAAAACATTCAGTACTTC. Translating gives CASSSHKNIQYF.

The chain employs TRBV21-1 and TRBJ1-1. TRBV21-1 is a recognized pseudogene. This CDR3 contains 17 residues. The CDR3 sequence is CASGIGGCRGGNTEAFF. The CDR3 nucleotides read TGTGCCAGCGGAATAGGTGGGTGTCGGGGGGGGAACACTGAAGCTTTCTTT.

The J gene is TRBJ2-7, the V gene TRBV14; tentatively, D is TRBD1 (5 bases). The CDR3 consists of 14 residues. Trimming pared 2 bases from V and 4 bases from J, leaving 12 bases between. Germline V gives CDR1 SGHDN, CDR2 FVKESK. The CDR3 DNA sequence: TGTGCCAGCAGCCAAAAGGGGATCGGATACGAGCAGTACTTC. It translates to CASSQKGIGYEQYF.